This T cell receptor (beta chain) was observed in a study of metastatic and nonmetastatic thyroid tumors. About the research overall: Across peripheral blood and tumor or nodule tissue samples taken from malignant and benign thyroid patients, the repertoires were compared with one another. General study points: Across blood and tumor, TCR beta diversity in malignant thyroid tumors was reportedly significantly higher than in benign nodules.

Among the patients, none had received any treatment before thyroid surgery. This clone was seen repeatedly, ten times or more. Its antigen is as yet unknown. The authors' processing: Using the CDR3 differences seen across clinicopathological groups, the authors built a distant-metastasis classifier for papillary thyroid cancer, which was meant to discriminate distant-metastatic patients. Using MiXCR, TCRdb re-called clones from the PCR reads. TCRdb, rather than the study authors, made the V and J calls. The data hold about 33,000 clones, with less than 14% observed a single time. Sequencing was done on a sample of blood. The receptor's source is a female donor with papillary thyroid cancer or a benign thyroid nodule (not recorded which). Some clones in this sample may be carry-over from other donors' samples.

This CDR3 is CASSYSGTVIEKLFF. The CDR3 DNA sequence: TGTGCCAGCAGTTACTCCGGGACAGTAATAGAAAAACTGTTTTTT. The chain carries TRBV6-5 and TRBJ1-4; TRBD1 aligns across 7 bases. V lost 0 bases, J lost 8 bases, and 6 bases stayed unmatched. This CDR3 has 15 amino acids. Germline V lookup: CDR1 MNHEY, CDR2 SVGAGI.